This TCR beta chain is drawn from a study of blood T cell repertoires in COVID-19. For the study at large: Spain, Italy and the United States supplied samples that represented acute and convalescent COVID-19. From T cells, B-cell-depleted T cells, or PBMCs came the material, which was cDNA or gDNA.

In its sample, this clone was seen once. Trimming removed 5 bases from V and 4 bases from J; junction bases left unmatched: 6. CDR3 length equals 15 residues. Germline values: CDR1 LNHDA, CDR2 SQIVND (reference sequence). Original analysis: Amplification of reference gene primers was used by the study to estimate nucleated cell counts. TCRdb's table, derived via immunoSEQ multiplex PCR, lists solely in-frame clones and lacks some. The V and J calls and the clone size are those of that table, but D and trimming were determined from the DNA. The sample lists about 240,000 clones; about 86% were seen once.

The chain has TRBV19 and TRBJ1-4; TRBD1 matches 8 bases. The receptor's source is a man aged 60 to 75 with acute or convalescent COVID-19. Sequenced: peripheral blood. CDR3 sequence (DNA): TGTGCCAGTAGTCCACCGGGACAGGTTAATGAAAAACTGTTTTTT. This translates into CASSPPGQVNEKLFF.